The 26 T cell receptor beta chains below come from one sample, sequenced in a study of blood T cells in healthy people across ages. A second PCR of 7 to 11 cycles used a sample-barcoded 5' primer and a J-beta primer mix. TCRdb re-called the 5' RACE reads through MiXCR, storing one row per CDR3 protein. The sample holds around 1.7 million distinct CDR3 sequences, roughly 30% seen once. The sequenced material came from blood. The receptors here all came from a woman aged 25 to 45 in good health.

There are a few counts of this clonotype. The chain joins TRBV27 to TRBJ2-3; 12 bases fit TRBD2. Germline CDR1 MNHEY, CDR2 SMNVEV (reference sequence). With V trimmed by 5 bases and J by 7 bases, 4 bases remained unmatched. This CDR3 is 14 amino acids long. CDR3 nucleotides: TGTGCCAGCAGTCTAGCGGGGGGGCCCTATACGCAGTATTTT. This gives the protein CASSLAGGPYTQYF.

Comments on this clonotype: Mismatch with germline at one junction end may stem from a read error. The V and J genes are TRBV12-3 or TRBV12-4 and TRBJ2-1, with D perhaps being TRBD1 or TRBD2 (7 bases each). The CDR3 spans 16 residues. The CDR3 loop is CASTSYWQGGYNGQFF. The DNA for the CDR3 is TGTGCCAGCACCTCTTACTGGCAGGGGGGGTACAATGGGCAGTTCTTC.

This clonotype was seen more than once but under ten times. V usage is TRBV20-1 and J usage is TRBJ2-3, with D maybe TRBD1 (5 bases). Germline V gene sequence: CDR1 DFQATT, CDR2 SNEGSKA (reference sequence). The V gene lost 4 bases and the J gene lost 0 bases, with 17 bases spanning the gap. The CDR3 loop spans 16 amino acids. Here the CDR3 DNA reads TGCAGTGCTACCCAAAGACAGTCTGGTAGCACAGATACGCAGTATTTT. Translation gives CSATQRQSGSTDTQYF.

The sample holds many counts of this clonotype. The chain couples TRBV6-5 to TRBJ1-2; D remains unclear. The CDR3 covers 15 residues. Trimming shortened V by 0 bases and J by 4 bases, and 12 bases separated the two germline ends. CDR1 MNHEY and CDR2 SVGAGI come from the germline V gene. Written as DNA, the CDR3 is TGTGCCAGCAGTTACTCGACTTTGGCAGGCTATGGCTACACCTTC. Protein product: CASSYSTLAGYGYTF.

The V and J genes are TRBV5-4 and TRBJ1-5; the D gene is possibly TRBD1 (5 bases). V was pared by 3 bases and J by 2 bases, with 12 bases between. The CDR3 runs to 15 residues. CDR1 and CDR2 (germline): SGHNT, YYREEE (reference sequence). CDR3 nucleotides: TGTGCCAGCAGCTGGGGCCCCGGAGGCAATCAGCCCCAGCATTTT. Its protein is CASSWGPGGNQPQHF.

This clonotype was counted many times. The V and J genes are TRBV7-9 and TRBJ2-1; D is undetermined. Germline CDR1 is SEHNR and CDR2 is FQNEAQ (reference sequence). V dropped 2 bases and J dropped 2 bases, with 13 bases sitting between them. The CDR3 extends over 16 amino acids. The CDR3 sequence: CASSLIGLPTYNEQFF. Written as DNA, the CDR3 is TGTGCCAGCAGCTTAATCGGGTTACCAACCTACAATGAGCAGTTCTTC.

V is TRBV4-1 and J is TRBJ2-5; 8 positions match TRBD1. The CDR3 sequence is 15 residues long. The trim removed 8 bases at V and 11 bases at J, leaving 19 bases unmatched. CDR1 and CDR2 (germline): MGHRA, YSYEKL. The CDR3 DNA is TGCGCCAGCCAGTTTTCGGGAGACAGGGGTGAAGAGCAGTACTTC. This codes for CASQFSGDRGEEQYF.

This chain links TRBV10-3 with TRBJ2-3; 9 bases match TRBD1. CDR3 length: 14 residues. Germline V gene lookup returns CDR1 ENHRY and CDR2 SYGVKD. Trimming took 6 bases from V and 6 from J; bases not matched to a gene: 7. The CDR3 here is CAIRPGTGNDTQYF. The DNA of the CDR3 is TGTGCCATCAGACCTGGGACAGGGAACGATACGCAGTATTTT.

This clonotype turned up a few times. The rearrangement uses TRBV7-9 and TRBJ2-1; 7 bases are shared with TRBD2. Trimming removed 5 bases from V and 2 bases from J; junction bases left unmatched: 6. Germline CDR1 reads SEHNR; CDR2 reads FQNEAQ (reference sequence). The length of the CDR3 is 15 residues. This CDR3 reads CASSPREGTYNEQFF. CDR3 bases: TGTGCCAGCAGCCCGAGGGAGGGTACCTACAATGAGCAGTTCTTC.

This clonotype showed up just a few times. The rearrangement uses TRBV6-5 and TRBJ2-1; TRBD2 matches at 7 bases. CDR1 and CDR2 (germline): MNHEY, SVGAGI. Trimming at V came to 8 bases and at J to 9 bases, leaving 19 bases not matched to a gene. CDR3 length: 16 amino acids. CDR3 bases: TGTGCCAGCCCTTTGGATCGGGAGGCCCCAGGAGGTGAGCAGTTCTTC. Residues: CASPLDREAPGGEQFF.

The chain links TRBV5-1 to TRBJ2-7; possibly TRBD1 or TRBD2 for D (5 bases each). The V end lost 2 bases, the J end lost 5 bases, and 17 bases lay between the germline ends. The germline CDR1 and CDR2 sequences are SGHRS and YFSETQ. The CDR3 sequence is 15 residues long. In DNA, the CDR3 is TGCGCCAGCAGCTTTGGGACGGACGAGGCAGACGAGCAGTACTTC. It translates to CASSFGTDEADEQYF.

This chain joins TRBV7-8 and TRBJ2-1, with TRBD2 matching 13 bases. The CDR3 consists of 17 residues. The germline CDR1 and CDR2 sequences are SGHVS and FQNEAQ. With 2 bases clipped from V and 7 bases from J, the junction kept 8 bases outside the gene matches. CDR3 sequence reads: CASSLLGTSGNENEQFF. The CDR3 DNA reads TGTGCCAGCAGCTTACTCGGGACTAGCGGGAATGAAAATGAGCAGTTCTTC.

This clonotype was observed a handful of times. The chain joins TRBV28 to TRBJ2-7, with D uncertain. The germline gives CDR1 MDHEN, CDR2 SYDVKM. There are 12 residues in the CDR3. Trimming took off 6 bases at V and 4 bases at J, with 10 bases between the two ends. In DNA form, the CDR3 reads TGTGCCAGCAGCACCAGCTGGTACGAGCAGTACTTC. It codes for CASSTSWYEQYF.

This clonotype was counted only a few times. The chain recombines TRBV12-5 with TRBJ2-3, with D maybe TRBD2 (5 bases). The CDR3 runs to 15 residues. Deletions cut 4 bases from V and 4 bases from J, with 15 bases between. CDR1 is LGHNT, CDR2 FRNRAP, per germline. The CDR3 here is CASGWPGGGSDTQYF. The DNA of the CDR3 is TGTGCTAGTGGTTGGCCCGGTGGAGGCTCAGATACGCAGTATTTT.

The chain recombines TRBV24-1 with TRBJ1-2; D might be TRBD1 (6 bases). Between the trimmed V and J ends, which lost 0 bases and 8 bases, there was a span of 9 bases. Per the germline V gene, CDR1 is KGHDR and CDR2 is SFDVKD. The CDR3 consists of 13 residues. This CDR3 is CATSDLYRDGYTF. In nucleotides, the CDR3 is TGTGCCACCAGTGATTTGTACAGGGACGGCTACACCTTC.

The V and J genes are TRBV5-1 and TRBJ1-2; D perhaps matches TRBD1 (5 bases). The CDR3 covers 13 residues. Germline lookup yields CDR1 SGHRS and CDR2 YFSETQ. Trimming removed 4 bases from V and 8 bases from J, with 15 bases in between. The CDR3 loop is CASSGGPEGGYTF. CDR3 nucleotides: TGCGCCAGCAGCGGAGGACCTGAGGGGGGCTACACCTTC.

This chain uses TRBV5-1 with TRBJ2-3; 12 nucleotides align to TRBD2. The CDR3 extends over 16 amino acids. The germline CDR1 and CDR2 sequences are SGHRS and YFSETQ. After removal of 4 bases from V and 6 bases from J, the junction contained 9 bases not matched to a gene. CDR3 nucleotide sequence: TGCGCCAGCAGCATCCCTAGCGGGGGGGACGCTGATACGCAGTATTTT. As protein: CASSIPSGGDADTQYF.

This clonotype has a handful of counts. DNA of the CDR3: TGTGCCAGCAACTTGGGTTTCGGGAGGGCCTTCGAGACCCAGTACTTC. Translation: CASNLGFGRAFETQYF. The chain joins TRBV7-9 to TRBJ2-5; 8 positions match TRBD2. This CDR3 spans 16 amino acids. V lost 7 bases and J lost 5; bases outside the gene matches: 15. CDR1 is SEHNR and CDR2 is FQNEAQ in the germline V gene (reference sequence). Looking up the rest from reference TRBV7-9 and TRBJ2-5 gives the full variable domain: DTGVSQNPRHKITKRGQNVTFRCDPISEHNRLYWYRQTLGQGPEFLTYFQNEAQLEKSRLLSDRFSAERPKGSFSTLEIQRTEQGDSAMYLCASNLGFGRAFETQYFGPGTRLLVL.

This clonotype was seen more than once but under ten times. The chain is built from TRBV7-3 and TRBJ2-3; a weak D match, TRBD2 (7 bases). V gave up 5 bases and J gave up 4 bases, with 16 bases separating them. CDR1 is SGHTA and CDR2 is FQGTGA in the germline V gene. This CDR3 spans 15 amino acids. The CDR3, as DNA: TGTGCCAGCAGCCTCCGACTAGGGGGGGCAGATACGCAGTATTTT. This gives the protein CASSLRLGGADTQYF.

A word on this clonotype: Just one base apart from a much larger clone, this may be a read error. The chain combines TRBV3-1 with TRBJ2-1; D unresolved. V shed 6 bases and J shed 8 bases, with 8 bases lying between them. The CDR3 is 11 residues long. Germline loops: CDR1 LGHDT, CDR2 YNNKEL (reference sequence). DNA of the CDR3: TGTGCCAGCAGATTCCGGGATGAGCAGTTCTTC. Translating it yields CASRFRDEQFF.

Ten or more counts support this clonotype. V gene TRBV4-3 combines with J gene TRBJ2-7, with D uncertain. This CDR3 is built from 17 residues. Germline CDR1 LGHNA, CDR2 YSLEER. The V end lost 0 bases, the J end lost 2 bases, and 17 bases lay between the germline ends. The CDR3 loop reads CASSQEISAAGTYEQYF. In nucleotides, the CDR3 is TGCGCCAGCAGCCAAGAAATTTCGGCGGCCGGCACCTACGAGCAGTACTTC.

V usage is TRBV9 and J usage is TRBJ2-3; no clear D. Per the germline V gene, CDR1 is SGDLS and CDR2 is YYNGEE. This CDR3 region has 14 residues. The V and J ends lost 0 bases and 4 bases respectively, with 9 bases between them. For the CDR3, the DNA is TGTGCCAGCAGCGTAGGAGGCACGGCAGATACGCAGTATTTT. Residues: CASSVGGTADTQYF.

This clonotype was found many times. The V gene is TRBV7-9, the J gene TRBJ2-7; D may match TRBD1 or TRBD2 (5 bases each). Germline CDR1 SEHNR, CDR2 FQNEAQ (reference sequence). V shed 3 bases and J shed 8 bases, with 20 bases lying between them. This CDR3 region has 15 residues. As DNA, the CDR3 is TGTGCCAGCAGCTTCTTTGGGGGAAATATTGTGCAGCAGTACTTC. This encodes CASSFFGGNIVQQYF.

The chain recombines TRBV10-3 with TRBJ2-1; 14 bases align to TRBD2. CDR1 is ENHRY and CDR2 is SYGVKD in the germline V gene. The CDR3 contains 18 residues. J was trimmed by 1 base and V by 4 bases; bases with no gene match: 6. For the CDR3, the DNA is TGTGCCATCAGTGGACTAGCGGGAGGGCCTGGGTCCTACAATGAGCAGTTCTTC. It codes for CAISGLAGGPGSYNEQFF.

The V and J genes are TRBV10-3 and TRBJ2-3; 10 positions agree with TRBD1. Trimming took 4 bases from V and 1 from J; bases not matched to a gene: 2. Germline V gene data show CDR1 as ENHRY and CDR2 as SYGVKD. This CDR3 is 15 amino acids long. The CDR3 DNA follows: TGTGCCATCAGTGGGGACAGGGGAGGCACAGATACGCAGTATTTT. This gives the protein CAISGDRGGTDTQYF.

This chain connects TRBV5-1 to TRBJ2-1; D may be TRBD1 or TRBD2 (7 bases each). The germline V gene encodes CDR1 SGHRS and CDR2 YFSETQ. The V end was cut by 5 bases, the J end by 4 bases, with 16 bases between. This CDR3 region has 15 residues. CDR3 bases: TGCGCCAGCAGTCGCGGGGGACAGCGATACAATGAGCAGTTCTTC. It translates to CASSRGGQRYNEQFF.